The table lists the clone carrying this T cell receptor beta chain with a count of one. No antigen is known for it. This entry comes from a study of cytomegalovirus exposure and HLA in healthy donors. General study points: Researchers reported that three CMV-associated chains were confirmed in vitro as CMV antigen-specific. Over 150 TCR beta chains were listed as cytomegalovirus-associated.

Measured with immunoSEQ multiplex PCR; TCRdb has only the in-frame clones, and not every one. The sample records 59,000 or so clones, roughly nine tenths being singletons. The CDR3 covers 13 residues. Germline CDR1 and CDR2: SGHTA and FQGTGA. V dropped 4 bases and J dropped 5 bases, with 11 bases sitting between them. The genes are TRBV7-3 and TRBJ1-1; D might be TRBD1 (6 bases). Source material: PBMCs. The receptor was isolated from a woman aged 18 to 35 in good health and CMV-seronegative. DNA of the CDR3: TGTGCCAGCAGCTCACAGGGTGGGACTGAAGCTTTCTTT. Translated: CASSSQGGTEAFF.